This is a list of T cell receptor beta chains from one sample in a study of cytomegalovirus exposure and HLA in healthy donors. The repertoire was sequenced with immunoSEQ multiplex PCR; TCRdb's copy has only in-frame clones and lacks some. The profile shows 150,000 to 200,000 clones, 81% of them singletons. The sample comprised PBMCs. These receptors originate from a woman in her late teens or twenties in good health and CMV-seronegative. CDR3s include the opening cysteine and the closing phenylalanine or tryptophan. A D gene is named only where the DNA matches it firmly. A clone size is listed for some rows: how often the clone was seen (once, few, many), or a class if it is expanded.

clone_size	j_call	cdr3_length	v_call	d_call	cdr3_aa	cdr3_nt
NA	TRBJ1-1	15	TRBV6-1	NA	CASSEGQTRWGGAFF	TGTGCCAGCAGTGAAGGTCAGACTCGATGGGGGGGAGCTTTCTTT
NA	TRBJ2-7	13	TRBV10-3	NA	CAISTPLRYEQYF	TGTGCCATCAGTACTCCCCTCCGCTACGAGCAGTACTTC
NA	TRBJ2-1	14	TRBV2	TRBD2	CASSGLAGVNEQFF	TGTGCCAGCAGTGGACTAGCGGGGGTCAATGAGCAGTTCTTC
NA	TRBJ2-3	14	TRBV27	TRBD2	CASSGGLGTDTQYF	TGTGCCAGCAGCGGGGGGTTGGGTACAGATACGCAGTATTTT
NA	TRBJ1-1	14	TRBV7-3	NA	CASSFDFRVTEAFF	TGTGCCAGCAGCTTTGATTTCAGGGTCACTGAAGCTTTCTTT
NA	TRBJ2-7	13	TRBV10-3	NA	CAISESSAYEQYF	TGTGCCATCAGTGAGTCTAGCGCCTACGAGCAGTACTTC
NA	TRBJ1-4	15	TRBV2	NA	CASGQGLVINEKLFF	TGTGCCAGCGGGCAGGGCCTGGTGATTAATGAAAAACTGTTTTTT
NA	TRBJ1-2	13	TRBV9	TRBD1	CASSPGTGGSYTF	TGTGCCAGCAGCCCCGGGACAGGCGGAAGCTACACCTTC
NA	TRBJ2-2	15	TRBV11-3	NA	CASSFGGTNTGELFF	TGTGCCAGCAGCTTTGGGGGGACGAACACCGGGGAGCTGTTTTTT
NA	TRBJ2-1	15	TRBV5-5	NA	CASSFPGHANNEQFF	TGTGCCAGCAGCTTTCCGGGACATGCTAACAATGAGCAGTTCTTC
NA	TRBJ1-1	14	TRBV7-2	NA	CASSLGGANTEAFF	TGTGCCAGCAGCTTAGGCGGGGCAAACACTGAAGCTTTCTTT
NA	TRBJ2-1	16	TRBV27	TRBD2	CASREIAGGVYNEQFF	TGTGCCAGCAGGGAAATAGCGGGAGGCGTCTACAATGAGCAGTTCTTC
NA	TRBJ1-1	15	TRBV5-1	NA	CASRPNLGENKGAFF	TGCGCCAGCAGACCTAACCTAGGGGAAAACAAAGGAGCTTTCTTT
once	TRBJ2-5	13	TRBV9	NA	CASSPLREETQYF	TGTGCCAGCAGCCCATTGAGAGAAGAGACCCAGTACTTC
NA	TRBJ2-2	15	TRBV4-1	NA	CASSRGGLNTGELFF	TGCGCCAGCAGCCGAGGGGGTCTTAACACCGGGGAGCTGTTTTTT
NA	TRBJ2-7	14	TRBV19	NA	CASSIFAASYEQYF	TGTGCCAGTAGTATATTTGCGGCTTCCTACGAGCAGTACTTC
NA	TRBJ1-6	17	TRBV18	TRBD1	CASSPMGQGFPNSPLHF	TGTGCCAGCTCACCAATGGGACAGGGGTTTCCAAATTCACCCCTCCACTTT
NA	TRBJ1-3	16	TRBV5-1	NA	CASSLGPRGSGNTIYF	TGCGCCAGCAGCTTGGGGCCCCGGGGCTCTGGAAACACCATATATTTT
few	TRBJ2-1	13	TRBV5-4	NA	CASSLSQNNEQFF	TGTGCCAGCAGCTTGTCACAGAACAATGAGCAGTTCTTC
NA	TRBJ2-5	15	TRBV11-2	NA	CASSLADQARETQYF	TGTGCCAGCAGCTTAGCTGACCAGGCCCGGGAGACCCAGTACTTC
NA	TRBJ1-2	16	TRBV27	NA	CASSLVADGDNYGYTF	TGTGCCAGCAGTTTAGTCGCGGATGGCGATAACTATGGCTACACCTTC
NA	TRBJ1-5	16	TRBV15	TRBD1	CATSRDPGTGYQPQHF	TGTGCCACCAGCAGAGACCCCGGGACAGGGTATCAGCCCCAGCATTTT
few	TRBJ1-1	15	TRBV6-5	NA	CASSYGANWDTEAFF	TGTGCCAGCAGTTACGGGGCCAACTGGGACACTGAAGCTTTCTTT
NA	TRBJ2-1	15	TRBV18	TRBD2	CASSPETSGRNEQFF	TGTGCCAGCTCACCCGAGACTAGCGGGAGAAATGAGCAGTTCTTC
NA	TRBJ2-3	17	TRBV18	TRBD2	CASSPPGLAGGTDTQYF	TGTGCCAGCTCACCCCCGGGACTAGCGGGGGGCACAGATACGCAGTATTTT
NA	TRBJ1-4	13	TRBV7-2	TRBD1	CASSAHRGEKLFF	TGTGCCAGCAGCGCACACAGGGGTGAAAAACTGTTTTTT
NA	TRBJ2-3	17	TRBV7-2	TRBD2	CASSPWTSGVSTDTQYF	TGTGCCAGCAGCCCTTGGACTAGCGGGGTGAGCACAGATACGCAGTATTTT
NA	TRBJ2-2	16	TRBV14	TRBD1	CASSRVRGPGAGELFF	TGTGCCAGCAGCCGCGTAAGGGGGCCAGGGGCCGGGGAGCTGTTTTTT
NA	TRBJ1-5	16	TRBV7-8	TRBD1	CASSFDRDSGNQPQHF	TGTGCCAGCAGCTTCGACCGGGACAGTGGCAATCAGCCCCAGCATTTT
NA	TRBJ1-6	15	TRBV18	TRBD1	CASSETGKNNSPLHF	TGTGCCAGCTCGGAGACAGGGAAGAATAATTCACCCCTCCACTTT
NA	TRBJ1-5	16	TRBV10-2	TRBD1	CASSERQGAGNQPQHF	TGCGCCAGCAGTGAGAGGCAGGGGGCAGGCAATCAGCCCCAGCATTTT
NA	TRBJ2-4	17	TRBV7-9	NA	CASSLWKQGTSKNIQYF	TGTGCCAGCAGCTTATGGAAACAGGGGACTTCCAAAAACATTCAGTACTTC
NA	TRBJ1-1	12	TRBV7-2	TRBD1	CAHRGSRTEAFF	TGTGCCCACAGGGGTTCAAGAACTGAAGCTTTCTTT
NA	TRBJ2-7	15	TRBV4-1	TRBD1	CASSRSGQPSYEQYF	TGCGCCAGCAGCCGATCGGGACAGCCCTCCTACGAGCAGTACTTC
NA	TRBJ2-5	12	TRBV30	TRBD1	CATQTGFGTQYF	TGTGCAACCCAGACAGGGTTCGGGACCCAGTACTTC
few	TRBJ1-1	13	TRBV4-1	NA	CASSQDGQDEAFF	TGCGCCAGCAGCCAAGATGGGCAGGATGAAGCTTTCTTT
NA	TRBJ2-7	13	TRBV30	NA	CAWSRGDTYEQYF	TGTGCCTGGAGCAGGGGCGATACCTACGAGCAGTACTTC
NA	TRBJ2-7	15	TRBV28	TRBD1	CASSLRRGFTYEQYF	TGTGCCAGCAGTCTACGCAGGGGGTTTACCTACGAGCAGTACTTC
few	TRBJ1-6	15	TRBV19	TRBD1	CASSSWTGANSPLHF	TGTGCCAGTAGTTCCTGGACAGGGGCGAATTCACCCCTCCACTTT
NA	TRBJ2-3	14	TRBV18	TRBD2	CASSSSGATDTQYF	TGTGCCAGCTCATCTAGCGGCGCCACAGATACGCAGTATTTT
few	TRBJ1-5	21	TRBV30	TRBD1	CAWSVVTSTGGEDRVNQPQHF	TGTGCCTGGAGTGTCGTGACGTCGACAGGGGGTGAGGACCGGGTTAATCAGCCCCAGCATTTT
NA	TRBJ1-1	14	TRBV27	NA	CASRIDRRYTEAFF	TGTGCCAGCAGGATAGACAGGCGATACACTGAAGCTTTCTTT
NA	TRBJ1-4	15	TRBV5-1	TRBD1	CASSSFGTANEKLFF	TGCGCCAGCAGTAGTTTTGGGACAGCTAATGAAAAACTGTTTTTT
once	TRBJ2-7	14	TRBV7-6	TRBD2	CASSPGRNGYEQYF	TGTGCCAGCAGCCCCGGGAGGAACGGGTACGAGCAGTACTTC
NA	TRBJ2-2	17	TRBV7-3	TRBD1	CASSPFGGQGRSGELFF	TGTGCCAGCAGCCCCTTTGGGGGACAGGGTCGGTCCGGGGAGCTGTTTTTT
few	TRBJ2-2	17	TRBV19	NA	CASNRAGTFANTGELFF	TGTGCCAGTAATCGGGCGGGGACGTTCGCGAACACCGGGGAGCTGTTTTTT
few	TRBJ2-3	16	TRBV5-4	TRBD2	CASSLDSAGAADTQYF	TGTGCCAGCAGCTTGGATTCGGCGGGAGCCGCAGATACGCAGTATTTT
NA	TRBJ2-6	16	TRBV2	NA	CASSELGVGGANVLTF	TGTGCCAGCAGTGAATTGGGAGTGGGTGGGGCCAACGTCCTGACTTTC
NA	TRBJ1-4	17	TRBV4-1	NA	CASSQGPGNSLNEKLFF	TGCGCCAGCAGCCAAGGGCCCGGGAACAGCCTTAATGAAAAACTGTTTTTT
NA	TRBJ1-2	15	TRBV28	NA	CASSLASRVNYGYTF	TGTGCCAGCAGTTTAGCATCCAGGGTAAACTATGGCTACACCTTC
NA	TRBJ2-4	18	TRBV19	TRBD1	CASSAAGTGAVAKNIQYF	TGTGCCAGTAGTGCCGCCGGGACAGGGGCCGTGGCCAAAAACATTCAGTACTTC
NA	TRBJ2-1	13	TRBV7-9	NA	CASLTSRLREQFF	TGTGCCAGCCTTACCAGTCGTTTAAGAGAGCAGTTCTTC
NA	TRBJ2-1	16	TRBV4-1	TRBD2	CASSQDERGVYNEQFF	TGCGCCAGCAGCCAAGACGAGCGGGGGGTCTACAATGAGCAGTTCTTC
NA	TRBJ2-1	13	TRBV6-1	NA	CASTRSSYNEQFF	TGTGCCAGCACCCGGAGCTCCTACAATGAGCAGTTCTTC
NA	TRBJ1-4	13	TRBV27	NA	CASSATTNEKLFF	TGTGCCAGCAGCGCTACAACTAATGAAAAACTGTTTTTT